This T cell receptor beta chain was sequenced for a study of beta chain features in type 1 diabetes. Study details: Cell yields, gender and age were similar in healthy donors and patients. Overall study findings and caveats: Shortening of TCRB CDR3s, moderate but significant, appeared in all four CD4+ subsets of Type 1 diabetes patients. Patients' naive, central memory and Treg TCRB repertoires seemed closer to one another than those of healthy donors.

A word on this clone: What it recognizes is unknown.

V was shortened by 6 bases and J by 4 bases, with 6 bases between the two germline ends. The CDR3 is 12 residues long. Germline CDR1 is MNHEY and CDR2 is SMNVEV (reference sequence). Expressed TCRB transcripts got sequenced, as all isolated RNA was reverse transcribed. The protocol was immunoSEQ multiplex PCR, while the TCRdb copy is restricted to in-frame clones and leaves out a portion. The table shows tens of thousands of clones, with roughly 40% occurring only once. The TCR was taken from a young man with type 1 diabetes. This sequence joins TRBV27 and TRBJ1-4; the D is unclear. The sequenced sample was stem cell memory CD4+ T cells from blood. The CDR3 DNA reads as TGTGCCAGCAGCTTTTATAATGAAAAACTGTTTTTT. Its translation: CASSFYNEKLFF.